The 18 T cell receptor beta chains below were found in one sample sequenced in a study of CD8+ T cells in alopecia areata listed by TCRdb under 2018. The library was generated by the immunoSEQ multiplex PCR assay. RNA was extracted from all samples and reverse transcribed into cDNA, which served as template for TCR sequencing. TCRdb carries this immuneACCESS record with in-frame sequences only. Its versions omit some clonotypes, under half of them owing to an unresolved V gene in the studies checked, with the rest unexplained. The sample contains around 190,000 clones, roughly 66% of them found a single time. Of the sample, approximately 0.93% is held by the ten largest clones. The time point label on this specimen signifies: around 26 weeks on oral tofacitinib. Taken with the paper, the label for treatment or condition translates to: oral pan-JAK inhibitor, 5-10 mg twice daily. The sequences come from CD4+ T cells sorted from blood, collected at week 24, from a patient treated with tofacitinib. Source of these receptors: a human donor with alopecia areata.

This clone appeared once. One end of the junction varies from germline; a read error may be responsible. The gene calls are TRBV10-3 and TRBJ2-3; tentative D call: TRBD1 (6 bases). Germline V gene lookup returns CDR1 ENHRY and CDR2 SYGVKD. CDR3 size: 13 residues. This CDR3 is CAIGQISTDTQYF. The CDR3 coding sequence is TGCGCCATCGGACAGATTAGCACAGATACGCAGTATTTT.

The rearrangement links TRBV20-1 to TRBJ1-4; D is unclear. Trimming stripped 4 bases from V and 6 bases from J, with 3 bases between. CDR1 is DFQATT and CDR2 is SNEGSKA in the germline V gene (reference sequence). This CDR3 is 10 amino acids long. The DNA of the CDR3 is TGCAGTGCTATCGATGAAAAACTGTTTTTT. As protein: CSAIDEKLFF.

A remark on this clone: Other nucleotide sequences from this sample produce the same CDR3. This chain uses TRBV29-1 with TRBJ1-2, with 10 nucleotides matching TRBD1. CDR1 and CDR2 (germline): SQVTM, ANQGSEA. The CDR3 is 11 amino acids. V lost 7 bases and J lost 6; bases outside the gene matches: 2. The CDR3 nucleotides are TGCAGCGGACAGGGGGCGGATGGCTACACCTTC. The encoded protein is CSGQGADGYTF.

This chain joins TRBV2 and TRBJ2-3; D is unclear. CDR1 and CDR2 (germline): SNHLY, FYNNEI. This CDR3 contains 12 residues. V was cut by 4 bases and J by 2 bases, with 4 bases left in between. The CDR3 nucleotides read TGTGCCAGCAGTGCACTCACAGATACGCAGTATTTT. Residues: CASSALTDTQYF.

The V gene is TRBV25-1, the J gene TRBJ2-7; D uncertain. Per germline, CDR1 MGHDK and CDR2 SYGVNS. The CDR3 has 12 amino acids. V was clipped by 2 bases and J by 7 bases, with 9 bases between them. The chain's CDR3 is CASSEGLIEQYF. The CDR3 bases are TGTGCCAGCAGTGAAGGCCTAATAGAGCAGTACTTC.

The chain has TRBV4-2 and TRBJ2-7; 7 nucleotides line up with TRBD1. Germline V gene sequence: CDR1 LGHNA, CDR2 YNFKEQ. Trimming cost V 0 bases and J 0 bases; bases outside gene matches: 11. This CDR3 region has 18 residues. The CDR3 coding sequence is TGTGCCAGCAGCCAAGAACCAGGGGGACCGACCTTCTCCTACGAGCAGTACTTC. Translation: CASSQEPGGPTFSYEQYF.

The chain has TRBV2 and TRBJ2-3; 14 bases line up with TRBD2. This CDR3 is built from 16 residues. V dropped 6 bases and J dropped 4; count of bases not matched to a gene: 6. Germline loops: CDR1 SNHLY, CDR2 FYNNEI. CDR3 nucleotide sequence: TGTGCCAGCAGGGAGACTAGCGGGGGGGGCCCAGATACGCAGTATTTT. Its translation: CASRETSGGGPDTQYF. Full variable domain (missing parts from reference TRBV2 and TRBJ2-3): EPEVTQTPSHQVTQMGQEVILRCVPISNHLYFYWYRQILGQKVEFLVSFYNNEISEKSEIFDDQFSVERPDGSNFTLKIRSTKLEDSAMYFCASRETSGGGPDTQYFGPGTRLTVL.

The CDR3 is CASSEQGKDTQYF. CDR3 nucleotides: TGTGCCAGCAGTGAACAGGGGAAAGATACGCAGTATTTT. The chain combines TRBV2 with TRBJ2-3; weak D call: TRBD1 (6 bases). The V end lost 2 bases, the J end lost 5 bases, and 8 bases lay between the germline ends. There are 13 residues in the CDR3. The germline CDR1 and CDR2 sequences are SNHLY and FYNNEI.

The chain combines TRBV2 with TRBJ1-6; the match to TRBD1 covers 10 bases. Germline CDR1 SNHLY, CDR2 FYNNEI. The CDR3 spans 15 residues. V was clipped by 1 base and J by 9 bases; unmatched bases: 3. CDR3 DNA: TGTGCCAGCAGTGAAGGGGACAGGGGTTCTTCACCCCTCCACTTT. Its translation is CASSEGDRGSSPLHF.

This chain connects TRBV14 to TRBJ2-2, with 8 bases fitting TRBD1. The CDR3 has 16 amino acids. From germline, CDR1 is SGHDN and CDR2 FVKESK. J gave up 3 bases and V 0 bases, and 3 bases lay outside the gene matches. This CDR3 is CASSQDRDRYTGELFF. In DNA, the CDR3 is TGTGCCAGCAGCCAAGACCGGGACAGGTACACCGGGGAGCTGTTTTTT.

This clone was detected a few times. The chain carries TRBV19 and TRBJ2-7; 11 positions match TRBD2. The CDR3 length is 14 residues. V was pared by 11 bases and J by 7 bases, with 13 bases of the junction left unmatched. Germline V gives CDR1 LNHDA, CDR2 SQIVND (reference sequence). CDR3: CASTSGERPWEQYF. DNA of the CDR3: TGTGCCTCGACTAGCGGGGAGCGGCCGTGGGAGCAGTACTTC.

In this sample, this clone turned up a few times. The J gene is TRBJ1-6, the V gene TRBV15; D gene ambiguous. The CDR3 contains 17 residues. The germline V and J ends were trimmed by 1 base and 0 bases, with 10 bases remaining between them. Germline lookup yields CDR1 LNHNV and CDR2 YYDKDF (reference sequence). In DNA, the CDR3 is TGTGCCACCAGCAGAGTGACGGCAAGCTCCTATAATTCACCCCTCCACTTT. Translation: CATSRVTASSYNSPLHF.

V and J are TRBV29-1 and TRBJ1-1, with D unclear. V dropped 4 bases and J dropped 1 base, with 13 bases sitting between them. CDR3 length equals 14 residues. CDR1 is SQVTM and CDR2 is ANQGSEA in the germline V gene. The CDR3, as DNA: TGCAGCGTTGTGACCTTAACAGCGAACACTGAAGCTTTCTTT. The encoded protein is CSVVTLTANTEAFF.

This rearrangement joins TRBV29-1 to TRBJ2-3, with D possibly matching TRBD2 (5 bases). The CDR3 has 13 residues. Trimming pared 1 base from V and 3 bases from J, leaving 8 bases between. Germline CDR1 SQVTM, CDR2 ANQGSEA. DNA for the CDR3: TGCAGCGTTGAAGTCCCGGGGACAGATACGCAGTATTTT. As protein: CSVEVPGTDTQYF.

The CDR3 sequence is CASLGLAVGEDTQYF. CDR3 nucleotides: TGTGCCTCTCTGGGACTAGCGGTGGGGGAAGATACGCAGTATTTT. The chain uses TRBV30 and TRBJ2-3, with TRBD2 identical over 11 bases. The trim removed 7 bases at V and 5 bases at J, leaving 11 bases unmatched. Germline V gene lookup returns CDR1 GTSNPN and CDR2 SVGIG (reference sequence). The CDR3 loop spans 15 amino acids.

The chain recombines TRBV15 with TRBJ2-1; 8 bases agree with TRBD1. With 4 bases clipped from V and 0 bases from J, the junction kept 17 bases outside the gene matches. This CDR3 spans 20 amino acids. Looked up from germline, CDR1 is LNHNV and CDR2 is YYDKDF (reference sequence). The CDR3 here is CATSNIIGAGGSFSYNEQFF. DNA of the CDR3: TGTGCCACCAGCAATATAATTGGAGCAGGGGGCTCCTTCTCCTACAATGAGCAGTTCTTC.

The rearrangement uses TRBV10-2 and TRBJ1-1; D is ambiguous. This CDR3 is 12 amino acids long. Germline V gives CDR1 WSHSY, CDR2 SAAADI. V lost 6 bases and J lost 3, with 8 bases in between. This chain's CDR3 is CASSALYTEAFF. The DNA for the CDR3 is TGCGCCAGCAGCGCATTATACACTGAAGCTTTCTTT.

This clone appeared a few times. At one boundary the junction diverges from the germline segment, which might be a read error. The same CDR3 arises from other DNA sequences in this sample as well. CDR3 residues: CSVGAGGTDTQYF. The CDR3 region has the DNA TGCAGCGTTGGCGCGGGGGGCACGGATACGCAGTATTTT. This chain joins TRBV29-1 and TRBJ2-3; the match to TRBD2 covers 8 bases. Germline CDR1 reads SQVTM; CDR2 reads ANQGSEA. The CDR3 runs 13 residues.